Shown below are 4 T cell receptor beta chains from a single sample sequenced in a study of B cell selection in AIRE deficiency. Method: immunoSEQ multiplex PCR; TCRdb's copy keeps in-frame clones and lacks some. The table lists some 19,000 clones, almost 97% of them singletons. Sorting defined conventional CD4 T cells as CD4+CD127+. Sequenced material: conventional CD4+ T cells sorted from PBMCs. The receptors derive from a human donor with AIRE deficiency.

The chain couples TRBV20-1 to TRBJ1-1, with D unclear. Germline V lookup: CDR1 DFQATT, CDR2 SNEGSKA (reference sequence). The CDR3 totals 11 residues. The germline V and J ends were trimmed by 0 bases and 11 bases, with 10 bases remaining between them. The CDR3: CSARDHRGAFF. DNA of the CDR3: TGCAGTGCTAGAGACCATAGAGGGGCTTTCTTT.

In its sample, this clone was seen once. J is TRBJ2-7 and V is TRBV4-2; tentatively, D is TRBD1 or TRBD2 (5 bases each). Germline V CDR1 and CDR2: LGHNA, YNFKEQ. The ends were cut back, 3 bases at V and 3 bases at J, with 21 bases in the middle. The CDR3 is made up of 17 amino acids. CDR3 DNA: TGTGCCAGCAGCCATCGAGCCGGGACCCCCTACGGCTACGAGCAGTACTTC. Amino acids: CASSHRAGTPYGYEQYF.

The chain carries TRBV11-3 and TRBJ1-6, with D unresolved. The CDR3 contains 13 residues. The V and J ends lost 0 bases and 7 bases respectively, with 4 bases between them. CDR1 SGHNT and CDR2 YENEEA come from the germline V gene. The CDR3 here is CASSLDLNSPLHF. CDR3 in DNA: TGTGCCAGCAGCTTAGATCTGAATTCACCCCTCCACTTT.

This clone was detected only once. The chain joins TRBV5-4 to TRBJ1-2; 11 bases match TRBD1. This CDR3 is built from 15 residues. The V and J ends lost 4 bases and 3 bases, in that order; junction bases with no gene match: 5. Germline-derived CDR1 and CDR2 are SGHNT and YYREEE (reference sequence). The CDR3 region is CASSRGTGGDYGYTF. The DNA for the CDR3 is TGTGCCAGCAGCCGCGGGACAGGGGGGGACTATGGCTACACCTTC. The whole variable domain, remainder taken from reference TRBV5-4 and TRBJ1-2, is ETGVTQSPTHLIKTRGQQVTLRCSSQSGHNTVSWYQQALGQGPQFIFQYYREEENGRGNFPPRFSGLQFPNYSSELNVNALELDDSALYLCASSRGTGGDYGYTFGSGTRLTVV.